These 16 T cell receptor beta chains share one sample of origin, sequenced in a study of blood T cell repertoires in COVID-19 (TCRdb year 2020). The library was made by the immunoSEQ multiplex PCR assay. The immuneACCESS repertoire file appears here via TCRdb, limited to in-frame rearrangements. These files lack a portion of the clones; in checked studies, under half of the deficit traces to unresolved V genes, and the cause of the others is not known. A total of approximately 170,000 clones appear in this sample, 70% to 85% of them only once. The ten top clones hold about 1.2% of the sample. Sequencing was carried out using peripheral blood. All receptors derive from a man aged 55 to 70 who had recovered from COVID-19.

The V call is TRBV6-4, the J call TRBJ2-3; 11 positions match TRBD1. CDR3 length equals 16 residues. J gave up 2 bases and V 2 bases, and 3 bases lay outside the gene matches. Germline CDR1 and CDR2: MRHNA and SNTAGT. CDR3 sequence reads: CASSDGTGGITDTQYF. CDR3 nucleotides: TGTGCCAGCAGTGACGGGACAGGGGGGATCACAGATACGCAGTATTTT.

Comments on this clone: The junction and the germline gene differ at one end; a read error may be behind it. The chain joins TRBV29-1 to TRBJ1-2; D remains ambiguous. Germline V lookup: CDR1 SQVTM, CDR2 ANQGSEA. This CDR3 spans 8 amino acids. CDR3 sequence (DNA): TGCAGCGTTGAGAGGGCGGGCTTC. Its protein is CSVERAGF.

The chain joins TRBV10-3 to TRBJ2-7; unclear D gene. V gave up 0 bases and J gave up 6 bases, with 12 bases separating them. Germline CDR1 and CDR2: ENHRY and SYGVKD. There are 14 residues in the CDR3. Here the CDR3 reads CAISESLQEAEQYF. In nucleotides, the CDR3 is TGTGCCATCAGTGAGTCCCTACAAGAGGCCGAGCAGTACTTC.

V usage is TRBV30 and J usage is TRBJ1-3; no clear D gene. There are 12 residues in the CDR3. V lost 6 bases and J lost 0, with 6 bases in between. CDR1 is GTSNPN, CDR2 SVGIG, per germline (reference sequence). The CDR3 region is CACFLSGNTIYF. The CDR3 DNA reads TGTGCCTGCTTCCTCTCTGGAAACACCATATATTTT.

This chain uses TRBV5-3 with TRBJ1-4, with D possibly TRBD1 on 5 matching bases. Being an ORF, TRBV5-3 has a function that is uncertain. Trimming cost V 4 bases and J 3 bases, with 25 bases left between them. The CDR3 is made up of 19 amino acids. In DNA form, the CDR3 reads TGTGCCAGAAGCGCCTCCGAGGACATATTTAGAGTGGCTAATGAAAAACTGTTTTTT. Translating it yields CARSASEDIFRVANEKLFF.

CDR3 nucleotide sequence: TGTGCCAGTAGGGATTACAGTGCATCCTTTACTGGCTACACCTTC. It specifies CASRDYSASFTGYTF. The V gene is TRBV19, the J gene TRBJ1-2; D not certain. The CDR3 spans 15 residues. V lost 6 bases and J lost 7, with 21 bases in between. CDR1 is LNHDA, CDR2 SQIVND, per germline (reference sequence). Based on the CDR3 plus reference TRBV19 and TRBJ1-2, the full variable domain is DGGITQSPKYLFRKEGQNVTLSCEQNLNHDAMYWYRQDPGQGLRLIYYSQIVNDFQKGDIAEGYSVSREKKESFPLTVTSAQKNPTAFYLCASRDYSASFTGYTFGSGTRLTVV.

The chain combines TRBV19 with TRBJ1-5; 12 bases match TRBD1. Losses at the gene ends were 3 bases for V and 7 bases for J; bases not matched to a gene: 10. This CDR3 contains 17 residues. Germline CDR1 reads LNHDA; CDR2 reads SQIVND (reference sequence). CDR3 amino acids: CASSILGTGGRGQPQHF. In DNA, the CDR3 is TGTGCCAGTAGTATTCTAGGGACAGGGGGCCGCGGACAGCCCCAGCATTTT.

This clone has just one count. This chain joins TRBV19 and TRBJ2-7; 9 positions agree with TRBD2. With V trimmed by 4 bases and J by 6 bases, 10 bases remained unmatched. Germline V gene lookup returns CDR1 LNHDA and CDR2 SQIVND (reference sequence). CDR3 size: 15 residues. The CDR3: CASSSTGLAGPEQYF. The CDR3 nucleotides read TGTGCCAGTAGTAGTACCGGGCTAGCGGGGCCCGAGCAGTACTTC.

This chain uses TRBV30 with TRBJ2-3; 7 bases are a match to TRBD2. Germline V gene lookup returns CDR1 GTSNPN and CDR2 SVGIG (reference sequence). The junction had 11 bases not matched to a gene; V was cut back by 0 bases and J by 2 bases. This CDR3 has 17 residues. The CDR3: CAWSVLRSSGNTDTQYF. CDR3 in DNA: TGTGCCTGGAGTGTACTCCGGTCCAGCGGGAACACAGATACGCAGTATTTT.

The gene calls are TRBV9 and TRBJ1-3; TRBD1 is a possible D gene (5 bases). The germline gives CDR1 SGDLS, CDR2 YYNGEE. Trimming cost V 0 bases and J 0 bases, with 7 bases left between them. The length of the CDR3 is 15 residues. The CDR3 region is CASSVEQGSGNTIYF. CDR3 nucleotides: TGTGCCAGCAGCGTAGAGCAGGGCTCTGGAAACACCATATATTTT.

The J gene is TRBJ2-5, the V gene TRBV9; 7 bases map to TRBD1. In germline, CDR1 is SGDLS, CDR2 YYNGEE. The CDR3 length is 16 residues. With 0 bases clipped from V and 0 bases from J, the junction kept 5 bases outside the gene matches. The CDR3 is CASSVGVRGYQETQYF. The CDR3 nucleotides are TGTGCCAGCAGCGTAGGAGTCAGGGGGTACCAAGAGACCCAGTACTTC.

The chain uses TRBV4-3 and TRBJ1-1, with 7 bases that match TRBD1. V was clipped by 3 bases and J by 0 bases; unmatched bases: 13. Germline CDR1 LGHNA, CDR2 YSLEER. The CDR3 totals 18 residues. CDR3 coding DNA: TGCGCCAGCAGCCAGGTCGACAGGGTTCACTTAATGAACACTGAAGCTTTCTTT. It codes for CASSQVDRVHLMNTEAFF.

The gene calls are TRBV4-2 and TRBJ2-3, with D perhaps TRBD2 (6 bases). The CDR3 is 17 residues long. V lost 0 bases and J 0 bases, leaving 13 bases between the germline ends. Germline CDR1 and CDR2: LGHNA and YNFKEQ. For the CDR3, the DNA is TGTGCCAGCAGCCAAGATAGGGGCGGGACTAGCACAGATACGCAGTATTTT. It yields the protein CASSQDRGGTSTDTQYF.

The J gene is TRBJ1-6, the V gene TRBV6-5; weak D call: TRBD1 (6 bases). From germline, CDR1 is MNHEY and CDR2 SVGAGI. Trimming removed 2 bases from V and 12 bases from J, with 14 bases in between. The length of the CDR3 is 14 residues. CDR3 sequence: CASSYVGRGRPLHF. As DNA, the CDR3 is TGTGCCAGCAGTTACGTCGGCAGGGGAAGACCCCTCCACTTT.

The gene calls are TRBV10-1 and TRBJ1-1, with TRBD1 matching over 11 bases. With 0 bases clipped from V and 11 bases from J, the junction kept 5 bases outside the gene matches. The germline CDR1 and CDR2 sequences are WNHNN and SYGVQD (reference sequence). This CDR3 has 14 residues. The CDR3 reads CASSESGTGGRAFF. DNA of the CDR3: TGCGCCAGCAGTGAGTCAGGGACAGGGGGAAGGGCTTTCTTT.

CDR3 sequence: CASSFSGVPQETQYF. The CDR3 coding sequence is TGTGCCAGCAGCTTCTCGGGGGTACCTCAAGAGACCCAGTACTTC. This chain joins TRBV7-2 and TRBJ2-5, with a tentative D call TRBD2 (6 bases). This CDR3 region has 15 residues. V lost 3 bases and J lost 2, with 13 bases in between. CDR1 is SGHTA and CDR2 is FQGNSA in the germline V gene.